Listed below are T cell receptor beta chains from one sample, sequenced in a study of blood T cell repertoires in COVID-19. Sequencing was performed with immunoSEQ multiplex PCR; in TCRdb, only in-frame clones are kept and a portion is missing. The sample consists of roughly 53,000 clones, 86% of them appearing once. The material sequenced was peripheral blood. The receptors originated from a human donor in a cohort sampled during active COVID-19. The CDR3 runs from the conserved cysteine through the conserved F or W. The order of the fields is clone size, D gene, V gene, J gene, CDR3 protein, CDR3 DNA. D genes are given only for firm matches. The listing skips clone size in some rows; elsewhere it reads once, few, many or a size class.

>-|-|TRBV7-9|TRBJ2-7
CASSLTYEQYF
TGTGCCAGCAGCCTAACCTACGAGCAGTACTTC
>-|TRBD2|TRBV6-1|TRBJ2-7
CASSEAGRAYEQYF
TGTGCCAGCAGTGAGGCAGGGAGGGCCTACGAGCAGTACTTC
>-|TRBD2|TRBV5-1|TRBJ2-7
CASSTGGAGEQYF
TGCGCCAGCAGCACCGGGGGGGCCGGGGAGCAGTACTTC
>-|TRBD1|TRBV19|TRBJ2-7
CASSGLTGTDYEQYF
TGTGCCAGTAGTGGACTGACCGGGACAGATTACGAGCAGTACTTC
>-|-|TRBV11-3|TRBJ2-2
CASSLGAGTLNTGELFF
TGTGCCAGCAGCTTAGGGGCCGGGACACTGAACACCGGGGAGCTGTTTTTT
>-|TRBD1|TRBV27|TRBJ1-3
CASSPSPHRDRIRSNSGNTIYF
TGTGCCAGCAGCCCATCACCGCACCGGGACAGGATCCGATCTAACTCTGGAAACACCATATATTTT
>-|-|TRBV7-9|TRBJ1-2
CASSLAGLRSGLGYGYTF
TGTGCCAGCAGCTTAGCAGGATTAAGAAGCGGCCTCGGCTATGGCTACACCTTC
>-|TRBD1|TRBV7-9|TRBJ1-1
CASSQGQSSNTEAFF
TGTGCCAGCAGCCAGGGACAGTCTTCGAACACTGAAGCTTTCTTT
>few|TRBD1|TRBV27|TRBJ2-7
CASRRTGVYEQYF
TGTGCCAGCAGACGAACAGGGGTCTACGAGCAGTACTTC
>once|-|TRBV7-2|TRBJ1-4
CASSPDSVNEKLFF
TGTGCCAGCAGTCCCGACAGTGTTAATGAAAAACTGTTTTTT
>-|-|TRBV28|TRBJ1-6
CASRDNRASYNSPLHF
TGTGCCAGCAGAGATAACAGGGCGTCCTATAATTCACCCCTCCACTTT
>-|TRBD2|TRBV4-1|TRBJ2-2
CASSQDVSGAVGELFF
TGCGCCAGCAGCCAAGATGTTAGCGGGGCCGTCGGGGAGCTGTTTTTT
>-|TRBD2|TRBV7-8|TRBJ2-3
CASSLAGRLAVLDTQYF
TGTGCCAGCAGCTTAGCGGGTCGACTAGCGGTTCTAGATACGCAGTATTTT
>-|-|TRBV18|TRBJ2-1
CASSPPSRERYNEQFF
TGTGCCAGCTCACCACCGTCCAGGGAACGATACAATGAGCAGTTCTTC
>-|TRBD2|TRBV6-6|TRBJ2-1
CASSGGLAGRGEQFF
TGTGCCAGCAGTGGGGGACTAGCGGGAAGGGGTGAGCAGTTCTTC
>-|-|TRBV5-1|TRBJ2-7
CASSPQSLGGANEQYF
TGCGCCAGCAGCCCACAGTCTTTAGGGGGTGCGAACGAGCAGTACTTC
>-|TRBD2|TRBV6-2/TRBV6-3|TRBJ2-1
CASSYAGLAARNEQFF
TGTGCCAGCAGTTACGCGGGACTAGCGGCTCGCAATGAGCAGTTCTTC
>-|-|TRBV18|TRBJ1-5
CASSLAAGSNQPQHF
TGTGCCAGCTCACTGGCGGCGGGGAGCAATCAGCCCCAGCATTTT
>-|-|TRBV7-2|TRBJ1-1
CASSLVGSWATEAFF
TGTGCCAGCAGCTTAGTCGGCTCCTGGGCCACTGAAGCTTTCTTT
>few|TRBD1|TRBV6-4|TRBJ2-2
CASRVQGARNTGELFF
TGTGCCAGCAGGGTACAGGGGGCTCGGAACACCGGGGAGCTGTTTTTT
>few|TRBD2|TRBV7-8|TRBJ2-7
CASRRTSGLGYEQYF
TGTGCCAGCAGGCGCACTAGCGGGCTAGGCTACGAGCAGTACTTC
>once|TRBD1|TRBV28|TRBJ2-7
CAIEDRGSYEQYF
TGTGCCATCGAGGACAGGGGAAGCTACGAGCAGTACTTC
>-|TRBD1|TRBV9|TRBJ2-7
CASSVGQGEAYEQYF
TGTGCCAGCAGCGTAGGACAGGGTGAGGCCTACGAGCAGTACTTC
>-|TRBD2|TRBV27|TRBJ2-3
CASSKSLAVGTDTQYF
TGTGCCAGCAGTAAGTCACTAGCGGTAGGCACAGATACGCAGTATTTT
>-|TRBD2|TRBV18|TRBJ2-1
CASSTGTSGFEQFF
TGTGCCAGCTCCACCGGGACTAGCGGGTTTGAGCAGTTCTTC
>-|TRBD1|TRBV4-2|TRBJ2-1
CASSQGGQGSSYNEQFF
TGTGCCAGCAGCCAAGGAGGACAGGGCAGCTCCTACAATGAGCAGTTCTTC
>-|-|TRBV6-5|TRBJ2-2
CASRVRGGAGGELFF
TGTGCCAGCCGCGTTAGGGGGGGGGCGGGCGGGGAGCTGTTTTTT
>-|-|TRBV18|TRBJ1-1
CASSPGQGTEAFF
TGTGCCAGCTCACCAGGGCAGGGGACTGAAGCTTTCTTT
>-|-|TRBV10-3|TRBJ1-2
CAIRLQAGPNYGYTF
TGTGCCATCAGGCTACAGGCCGGGCCTAACTATGGCTACACCTTC
>-|-|TRBV2|TRBJ2-7
CASRPGTRSSYEQYF
TGTGCCAGCAGGCCCGGGACTCGCAGCTCCTACGAGCAGTACTTC
>once|TRBD1|TRBV5-4|TRBJ1-2
CASSVGQPNYGYTF
TGTGCCAGCAGCGTGGGACAGCCGAACTATGGCTACACCTTC
>once|TRBD2|TRBV5-1|TRBJ2-7
CASSLQSGGGSSYEQYF
TGCGCCAGCAGCTTGCAGTCTGGGGGGGGTAGCTCCTACGAGCAGTACTTC
>-|-|TRBV7-2|TRBJ1-6
CASSFGGYSPLHF
TGTGCCAGCAGCTTCGGGGGTTATTCACCCCTCCACTTT
>-|TRBD1|TRBV3-1/TRBV3-2|TRBJ1-2
CASSQVSGQGGYGYTF
TGTGCCAGCAGCCAAGTCTCGGGACAGGGGGGCTATGGCTACACCTTC
>-|TRBD2|TRBV7-7|TRBJ2-3
CASSLGSGGDTQYF
TGTGCCAGCAGCTTAGGGTCCGGGGGGGATACGCAGTATTTT
>-|-|TRBV18|TRBJ1-5
CASSSSDQPQHF
TGTGCCAGCTCATCAAGCGATCAGCCCCAGCATTTT
>-|-|TRBV9|TRBJ1-2
CASSDGQNRASNYGYTF
TGTGCCAGCAGCGACGGCCAGAACAGGGCGTCTAACTATGGCTACACCTTC
>few|TRBD1|TRBV14|TRBJ2-7
CASSLQMVDRVDEQYF
TGTGCCAGCAGCCTTCAAATGGTGGACAGGGTCGACGAGCAGTACTTC
>-|-|TRBV5-1|TRBJ1-3
CASSWDSSSGNGNTIYF
TGCGCCAGCAGCTGGGACTCGTCATCAGGGAATGGAAACACCATATATTTT
>-|-|TRBV5-1|TRBJ2-2
CANLGHGELFF
TGCGCCAACTTGGGGCACGGGGAGCTGTTTTTT
>-|TRBD2|TRBV6-1|TRBJ2-1
CASSELFGTSHYNEQFF
TGTGCCAGCAGTGAACTATTTGGGACTAGCCATTACAATGAGCAGTTCTTC
>-|TRBD2|TRBV7-2|TRBJ2-7
CASSTSGGALNEQYF
TGTGCCAGCAGCACGTCGGGGGGGGCTCTGAACGAGCAGTACTTC
>once|TRBD1|TRBV19|TRBJ1-5
CASSTGTGTQPQHF
TGTGCCAGTAGTACTGGGACAGGGACTCAGCCCCAGCATTTT
>-|-|TRBV4-2|TRBJ1-1
CASSQVGRDSTEAFF
TGTGCCAGCAGCCAAGTTGGTCGTGACTCCACTGAAGCTTTCTTT
>-|TRBD1|TRBV7-6|TRBJ2-1
CASSSGTDPYNEQFF
TGTGCCAGCAGCTCCGGGACAGACCCCTACAATGAGCAGTTCTTC
>-|TRBD1|TRBV7-9|TRBJ1-2
CASSRSGADRGQSGYTF
TGTGCCAGCAGCCGCTCGGGCGCGGACAGGGGGCAATCTGGCTACACCTTC
>-|TRBD2|TRBV27|TRBJ2-7
CASSFGLASYEQYF
TGTGCCAGCAGTTTCGGACTAGCGAGCTACGAGCAGTACTTC
>-|-|TRBV7-2|TRBJ2-5
CASSLARETGTQYF
TGTGCCAGCAGCTTAGCAAGGGAGACGGGGACCCAGTACTTC
>-|TRBD1|TRBV5-1|TRBJ2-7
CASSLVQGVSYEQYF
TGCGCCAGCAGCTTGGTACAGGGGGTTTCCTACGAGCAGTACTTC
>-|TRBD2|TRBV6-4|TRBJ2-1
CASSDGISGGSYNEQFF
TGTGCCAGCAGTGACGGTATTAGCGGGGGCTCCTACAATGAGCAGTTCTTC